This T cell receptor beta chain is drawn from a study of shared clonotypes between healthy human individuals (dated by TCRdb to about 2020). Regarding the study in general: A couple of women and a few men aged 18 to 49 years were included in the cohort. For each donor, CD4 naive and CD4 memory were each given three plates, CD8 naive was given two plates, and CD8 memory was given one plate. Per donor, leukapheresis produced somewhere between about 0.9 and 9 billion PBMCs. The study deeply sequenced blood TCR repertoires of five healthy adults to estimate repertoire size and the extent of clonotype sharing between individuals. To increase sequencing depth and limit assay-specific biases, different laboratories used diverse techniques to prepare libraries and sequence TCR repertoires. On the study overall, not on this receptor specifically: Compared with non-shared clonotypes, clonotypes shared by all four sorted-subset donors had higher generation probabilities. Pairwise subsampling led to the expectation that sequencing depth would affect the degree of clonotype sharing among donors. Sampling was limited to blood, and TCR repertoires in tissue likely differ from TCR repertoires in blood. Sharing across a handful of donors was observed for approximately 5% of naive CD4, over 3% of naive CD8, around 2.5% of memory CD4, and roughly 0.4% of memory CD8 clonotypes. Incomplete sequencing was indicated by rarefaction of sorted-subset datasets, despite the large sequencing depth. Naive subsets generally had larger estimated clonotype richness than memory subsets did. The small number of donors limited the genetic and exposure-history diversity represented.

Donors were healthy HIV-negative adults with no recently reported acute infections or vaccinations. Every donor was a Caucasian adult residing in Nashville, Tennessee, USA. CD4+ T cells were enriched through magnetic negative selection, after which naive cells were positively selected on CD45RA and the remaining negative fraction served as the memory subset. Blood was collected by leukapheresis, and PBMCs were isolated by Ficoll-Histopaque density gradient centrifugation and then cryopreserved in liquid nitrogen vapor phase. Analytical flow cytometry was used to check the purity and quantity of every magnetically sorted T cell population. Each sorted fraction had its genomic DNA isolated and then quantified by UV absorbance on a Nanodrop 2000c. TCR CDR3 regions were amplified from genomic DNA by multiplex PCR using the deep immunoSEQ assay. Genomic DNA extracted from each cell subset was distributed evenly over all wells of several immunoSEQ 96-well plates, and each plate served as one replicate. For sorted subsets, each replicate PCR was loaded with 200 ng genomic DNA, equivalent to 32,000 or so T cell genomes. Purified libraries were measured with a Qubit 3.0 fluorometer, size-checked on a Bioanalyzer 2100, and measured again with the KAPA Library Quantification kit. A separate single-read 150-cycle Illumina NextSeq 550 flow cell was used to sequence each immunoSEQ 96-well plate. Concerning the study's data processing: Because the immunoSEQ output held only junctional sequences and lacked quality scores, the filtering could not match the filtering applied to full-length reads. Sequences were annotated with PyIR, a Python wrapper for IgBLAST v1.9, using IMGT germline references to assign V/J genes and CDR3. Reads were removed for weak V/J assignments (E-value above 1e-6), missing CDR3, stop codons, out-of-frame junctions, or ambiguous translated residues. V3J clonotypes were defined by identical inferred V gene, J gene, and CDR3 amino acid sequence. Percentage overlap between repertoires was calculated by dividing the number of shared unique clonotypes by the size of the smaller repertoire. RTK rarefaction, the Chao1 estimator, and Recon v2.1 estimates of unobserved clonotypes were used to assess repertoire richness. OLGA was used to compute generation probabilities for all TCRbeta clonotypes that the gDNA method yielded from several donors. TCRdb mirrors the immuneACCESS table, restricted to in-frame sequences. Some clones are absent from its copies; in checked studies, under half trace to an unresolved V gene, and the reason for the others is unknown. That table furnishes V, J and clone size, whereas the DNA furnished D and trimming. The sample table holds 2 million to 2.5 million clones, of which over 85% were seen once. The biggest ten clones account for under 0.45% of the sample.

Concerning this clone: This receptor's antigen is unknown. No much larger clone exists at a distance of one base, and base qualities are not known.

The sequence derives from a man younger than 35 in good health. Some clones in this sample may be carry-over from other donors' samples. The sample consisted of naive CD4+ T cells from PBMCs. Read against the paper, the sample's cell subset or site label means: CD45RA+ positively selected.

The nucleotide sequence is given as TGTGCCAGCAGCCCCGGCCGCCACTACGAGCAGTACTTC. This codes for CASSPGRHYEQYF. In this chain, TRBV6-5 is recombined with TRBJ2-7; no D segment can be confidently identified. The junction shows trimming of 6 bases on V and 3 bases on J, plus 12 bases between the germline ends. CDR3 length: 13 amino acids, cysteine to phenylalanine. The read is trimmed to its CDR3 DNA, 39 bases read in frame from base 1. For CDR1 and CDR2, the germline V gene lists MNHEY and SVGAGI.